The 13 T cell receptor beta chains given below trace back to one sample, sequenced in a study of cytomegalovirus exposure and HLA in healthy donors. The PCR used 60 Vbeta and 13 Jbeta primers. Sequencing was performed with immunoSEQ multiplex PCR; in TCRdb, only in-frame clones are kept and a portion is missing. Of around 120,000 clones in the sample, roughly four fifths were seen once. Sequencing was done on a sample of PBMCs. All receptors come from a woman in her forties in good health and CMV-seropositive.

This sequence joins TRBV7-8 and TRBJ2-4; the D is unclear. V was pared by 1 base and J by 4 bases, with 11 bases between. The CDR3 is made up of 15 amino acids. The V gene's germline CDR1 is SGHVS and CDR2 FQNEAQ. Here the CDR3 reads CASSLGANIKNIQYF. The CDR3 DNA reads as TGTGCCAGCAGCTTAGGGGCCAATATTAAAAACATTCAGTACTTC.

The chain has TRBV5-1 and TRBJ2-7, with TRBD1 matching 7 bases. Germline trimming cut 0 bases from V and 1 base from J; bases unmatched to any gene: 10. Germline CDR1 reads SGHRS; CDR2 reads YFSETQ. The CDR3 contains 17 residues. CDR3 bases: TGCGCCAGCAGCTTGGAACGGGACAGCTTAGTTTCCTACGAGCAGTACTTC. Translated, it gives CASSLERDSLVSYEQYF.

About this clone itself: Distinct nucleotide sequences in the sample also encode this CDR3. V usage is TRBV27 and J usage is TRBJ1-2; TRBD1 matches 7 bases. The CDR3 runs 13 residues. The J segment lost 2 bases and the V segment lost 5 bases, leaving 2 bases of the junction unmatched. The germline V gene encodes CDR1 MNHEY and CDR2 SMNVEV (reference sequence). The CDR3 nucleotides are TGTGCCAGCAGTCTGGGACAGAACTATGGCTACACCTTC. Translation gives CASSLGQNYGYTF.

V and J are TRBV18 and TRBJ1-5, with D maybe TRBD1 (5 bases). Between the trimmed V and J ends, which lost 2 bases and 5 bases, there was a span of 13 bases. The CDR3 is 15 amino acids. The germline V gene encodes CDR1 KGHSH and CDR2 LQKENI. The CDR3 loop reads CASSPGVGGYQPQHF. CDR3 in DNA: TGTGCCAGCTCACCAGGGGTGGGGGGTTATCAGCCCCAGCATTTT. The whole variable domain, remainder taken from reference TRBV18 and TRBJ1-5, is NAGVMQNPRHLVRRRGQEARLRCSPMKGHSHVYWYRQLPEEGLKFMVYLQKENIIDESGMPKERFSAEFPKEGPSILRIQQVVRGDSAAYFCASSPGVGGYQPQHFGDGTRLSIL.

This chain links TRBV7-9 with TRBJ2-7, with 13 bases lining up with TRBD2. The length of the CDR3 is 16 residues. With V trimmed by 5 bases and J by 2 bases, 6 bases remained unmatched. CDR1 and CDR2 (germline): SEHNR, FQNEAQ (reference sequence). This CDR3 reads CASSLGTSGAAYEQYF. In DNA form, the CDR3 reads TGTGCCAGCAGCCTCGGGACTAGCGGGGCCGCCTACGAGCAGTACTTC.

The rearrangement joins TRBV18 to TRBJ1-1, with D maybe TRBD1 (6 bases). Germline V gene data show CDR1 as KGHSH and CDR2 as LQKENI. There are 16 residues in the CDR3. Trimming left V 5 bases short and J 0 bases short, with 16 bases between. The CDR3 DNA reads TGTGCCAGCTCAACGCGCGGGGGGCCCATGAACACTGAAGCTTTCTTT. Protein sequence: CASSTRGGPMNTEAFF.

The chain joins TRBV18 to TRBJ2-3; 7 nucleotides agree with TRBD1. The CDR3 contains 15 residues. Germline V lookup: CDR1 KGHSH, CDR2 LQKENI. With V trimmed by 5 bases and J by 0 bases, 5 bases remained unmatched. The CDR3 is CASSYRGRSTDTQYF. In DNA form, the CDR3 reads TGTGCCAGCTCATACAGGGGTCGTAGCACAGATACGCAGTATTTT.

The table lists this clone with a few counts. The chain couples TRBV9 to TRBJ2-3; weak D call: TRBD2 (5 bases). The germline gives CDR1 SGDLS, CDR2 YYNGEE. CDR3 size: 14 residues. V was shortened by 0 bases and J by 0 bases, with 5 bases between the two germline ends. The CDR3 sequence is CASSVERSTDTQYF. The CDR3 coding sequence is TGTGCCAGCAGCGTAGAGCGGAGCACAGATACGCAGTATTTT.

The CDR3 here is CASTSMGQRENTQYF. CDR3 DNA sequence: TGTGCCAGCACCTCCATGGGCCAGCGGGAGAATACGCAGTATTTT. The chain employs TRBV9 and TRBJ2-3; 8 bases map to TRBD2. CDR1 SGDLS and CDR2 YYNGEE come from the germline V gene. The CDR3 consists of 15 residues. Germline trimming cut 6 bases from V and 7 bases from J; bases unmatched to any gene: 13.

This clone was counted only a few times. This sequence joins TRBV19 and TRBJ1-1; D ambiguous. This CDR3 region has 14 residues. Trimming cost V 4 bases and J 4 bases, with 13 bases left between them. CDR1 is LNHDA, CDR2 SQIVND, per germline (reference sequence). CDR3 DNA: TGTGCCAGTAGTACCCTGGGAGGCAGCACTGAAGCTTTCTTT. Amino acids: CASSTLGGSTEAFF.

Only one count was recorded for this clone. V usage is TRBV5-1 and J usage is TRBJ2-7; 10 bases are shared with TRBD2. From germline, CDR1 is SGHRS and CDR2 YFSETQ. CDR3 length: 14 amino acids. The ends lost 5 bases at V and 2 bases at J; junction bases unmatched: 4. The chain's CDR3 is CASSSSGGPYEQYF. The DNA for the CDR3 is TGCGCCAGCAGTTCTAGCGGGGGACCCTACGAGCAGTACTTC.

The rearrangement links TRBV18 to TRBJ2-2, with 11 nucleotides matching TRBD1. J was trimmed by 4 bases and V by 5 bases; bases with no gene match: 9. Germline CDR1 is KGHSH and CDR2 is LQKENI. There are 17 residues in the CDR3. The CDR3: CASSSKSGTGGTGELFF. The CDR3 nucleotides are TGTGCCAGCTCATCGAAATCCGGGACAGGGGGCACCGGGGAGCTGTTTTTT.

CDR3 DNA: TGCGCCAGCAGCCAAGATTGGGTGGACAGGGTGAATTCAGATACGCAGTATTTT. Amino acids: CASSQDWVDRVNSDTQYF. The rearrangement links TRBV4-3 to TRBJ2-3; 8 nucleotides match TRBD1. This CDR3 has 18 amino acids. Germline CDR1 is LGHNA and CDR2 is YSLEER. V shed 0 bases, J shed 4 bases, and the junction held 12 bases outside the gene matches.